This T cell receptor beta chain was captured in a study of OX40 agonist ivuxolimab in advanced cancers. Background on the study: Three partial responders included one hepatocellular carcinoma patient and two cutaneous melanoma patients.

As regards this clone: Antigen unknown.

Produced via immunoSEQ multiplex PCR; TCRdb's table is partial and in-frame only. Of approximately 43,000 clones in the sample, 89% were seen once. There are 16 residues in the CDR3. Germline CDR1 reads SNHLY; CDR2 reads FYNNEI. V lost 7 bases and J 0 bases, leaving 13 bases between the germline ends. The study, taken as a whole, reports: Clonal expansion from baseline to week 6 occurred in both CD4+ and CD8+ T cells.

This sequence was found in an adult with an advanced solid tumor such as melanoma, head and neck, liver or kidney cancer. The J gene is TRBJ2-6, the V gene TRBV2, with D perhaps matching TRBD2 (5 bases). This material consisted of CD4+ or CD8+ T cells sorted from blood, taken in a trial of the OX40 agonist ivuxolimab. CDR3 region: CASKQTDYSGANVLTF. CDR3 in DNA: TGTGCCAGCAAACAGACCGACTACTCTGGGGCCAACGTCCTGACTTTC.